This TCR beta chain stems from a study of blood T cells in healthy people across ages (dated by TCRdb to the mid-2010s). Study-level background: In model experiments, template switching captured roughly one uniquely barcoded TCR beta cDNA molecule for every two T cells. The donors were split into four age groups: young (average approximately 16 years), middle-aged (about 40), aged (roughly 60) and long-lived (about 82). To track age-related changes in TCR beta repertoire diversity, the study relied on deep sequencing normalized with unique cDNA molecular identifiers. For two donors (one aged 18 to 30 and one aged 80 or older), the study analyzed two additional independent replicas of 1 million unique cDNA reads from the same blood draw. To avoid experimental bias, donors of different ages were randomly spread across the sequencing lanes.

The paper as a whole reports these results and caveats: Donor CMV infection status was unknown, potentially confounding age-related changes in expanded clonotypes. As age increased, observed TCR beta diversity per million T cells dropped in a roughly linear way, and a significant reduction was already evident by age 40. Compared with the aged group, the long-lived group had more naive CD4+ T cells, fewer expanded clones and increased TCR diversity, a pattern suggesting age selection. A strong correlation was found between observed TCR beta diversity and the percentage of naive T cells measured by flow cytometry. Bulk unsorted PBMC profiling prevented conclusive comparison of naive and antigen-experienced compartments. Estimates of total diversity based on one million sequenced T cells were considered lower bounds and underestimates.

Reading the germline V gene gives CDR1 SQVTM and CDR2 ANQGSEA. Ends trimmed: V by 4 bases, J by 7 bases; bases unmatched to a gene: 5. Taken from cysteine to phenylalanine, the CDR3 has 12 residues. The retained sequence is limited to the CDR3, 36 bases, with the frame set at the first base. The library was produced with 5' RACE. The listed sequencing device is Illumina HiSeq 2500. A second PCR of roughly 7 to 12 cycles was performed with a sample-barcoded 5' primer and a J-beta primer mix. A unique molecular identifier was introduced onto each TCR beta cDNA molecule by a template-switch 5' adaptor carrying 12 random nucleotides. Each sample yielded at least 3 million CDR3-containing paired-end reads. All of the RNA was converted into first-strand cDNA using the Mint cDNA synthesis kit, with a TRBC-specific oligonucleotide serving as the primer. Following uracil-DNA glycosylase treatment, all cDNA underwent a first 18-cycle PCR with the universal primers M1SS and BC2_uni_R. Processing in the source paper ran as follows. For normalization, 1 million high-quality reads, each with a distinct molecular identifier, were randomly selected from each sample. Reads sharing molecular identifiers were discarded rather than binned into consensus sequences. MiTCR, run with a Q25 quality threshold and the strictest error-elimination algorithm, handled CDR3 identification, clonotype clustering and error correction. A nonparametric unseen species model with Euler transformation was used to estimate lower-bound total TCR beta diversity. In TCRdb, the public reads were trimmed at Q25 with fastp and aligned with MiXCR, with productive beta chains retained. Identical CDR3 proteins give one entry, which carries the most common genes and DNA. TCRdb, rather than the study authors, made the V and J calls. For this sample the table gives 1.5 million to 2 million distinct CDR3 sequences, of which approximately 30% were detected only once. The ten largest clones represent about 8% of the sample.

Systemically healthy Caucasian individuals from Russia, roughly 40 in total and aged roughly 6 to 95 years, were included as donors. Each donor gave roughly 9 milliliters of peripheral blood, drawn into EDTA-treated Vacutainer tubes. Ficoll-Paque density-gradient centrifugation was used to isolate PBMCs, with at least 7 million per sample. Total RNA was extracted from PBMCs with Trizol reagent, with at least 5 micrograms obtained per sample. The percentages of naive CD45RAhigh/CD27high T cells were determined by flow cytometry on a PBMC aliquot from every donor. Ten or more counts support this clonotype. Its antigen remains undetermined. The sample holds no much larger clone one base away, and base qualities are not on file.

The chain is encoded by TRBV29-1 joined to TRBJ2-7, with 9 bases in between that match TRBD2. Sequencing input: blood. The receptor's source is a woman in her twenties or thirties in good health. The sequenced DNA is TGCAGCGTTGTTGCGGGGGGGCGAGAGCAGTACTTC. It specifies CSVVAGGREQYF.